The 31 T cell receptor beta chains presented below share a single source sample, sequenced in a study of technical replicates of blood from a handful of donors. TCRdb keeps only in-frame clones here, not all; method: immunoSEQ multiplex PCR. Here the sample spans some 71,000 clones, nearly 98% being singletons. Sequencing input: T cells isolated from PBMCs. The receptors stem from a human donor in good health.

V gene TRBV6-6 combines with J gene TRBJ2-3; 7 bases align to TRBD2. The germline gives CDR1 MNHNY, CDR2 SVGAGI (reference sequence). This CDR3 has 15 residues. The J segment lost 4 bases and the V segment lost 5 bases, leaving 9 bases of the junction unmatched. CDR3 protein: CASSPTTSRADTQYF. The CDR3 bases are TGTGCCAGCAGTCCTACGACTAGCCGTGCAGATACGCAGTATTTT.

The rearrangement links TRBV27 to TRBJ1-1, with D perhaps matching TRBD1 (5 bases). CDR1 and CDR2 from the germline V gene are MNHEY and SMNVEV (reference sequence). The V end lost 2 bases, the J end lost 1 base, and 11 bases lay between the germline ends. CDR3 length equals 15 residues. The CDR3 spells CASSLNGARNTEAFF. CDR3 coding DNA: TGTGCCAGCAGTTTAAATGGGGCTAGGAACACTGAAGCTTTCTTT.

The chain recombines TRBV10-3 with TRBJ1-5; the match to TRBD1 covers 9 bases. The V gene end was trimmed by 6 bases and the J gene end by 10 bases; junction bases not matched to a gene: 7. Germline V gene lookup returns CDR1 ENHRY and CDR2 SYGVKD. The CDR3 is made up of 13 amino acids. DNA of the CDR3: TGTGCCATCAGGACAGGGGGGGACGGACCCCAGCATTTT. This translates into CAIRTGGDGPQHF.

The rearrangement joins TRBV7-2 to TRBJ2-1, with TRBD1 matching over 7 bases. The CDR3 covers 14 residues. The V gene end was trimmed by 5 bases and the J gene end by 2 bases; junction bases not matched to a gene: 3. Germline V gene data show CDR1 as SGHTA and CDR2 as FQGNSA. The DNA for the CDR3 is TGTGCCAGCAGCACCACAGGGGCCTACAATGAGCAGTTCTTC. Translated, it gives CASSTTGAYNEQFF.

This clone has only one observation. The chain couples TRBV15 to TRBJ1-5; a possible D gene is TRBD1 (5 bases). This CDR3 is built from 15 residues. CDR1 is LNHNV, CDR2 YYDKDF, per germline (reference sequence). V gave up 6 bases and J gave up 0 bases, with 12 bases separating them. CDR3 loop: CATRSYRYSNQPQHF. CDR3 nucleotide sequence: TGTGCCACCAGGTCCTACAGGTATAGCAATCAGCCCCAGCATTTT.

Here the CDR3 reads CASSVATGQGAFF. CDR3 DNA sequence: TGTGCCAGCAGCGTAGCTACGGGACAGGGAGCTTTCTTT. The chain recombines TRBV9 with TRBJ1-1, with 9 bases identical to TRBD1. This CDR3 spans 13 amino acids. Trimming removed 0 bases from V and 10 bases from J; junction bases left unmatched: 4. The germline CDR1 and CDR2 sequences are SGDLS and YYNGEE.

This rearrangement joins TRBV5-1 to TRBJ2-3, with D possibly matching TRBD2 (6 bases). Trimming shortened V by 5 bases and J by 3 bases, and 13 bases separated the two germline ends. CDR1 SGHRS and CDR2 YFSETQ come from the germline V gene. The CDR3 totals 14 residues. This CDR3 reads CASREEGLTDTQYF. The DNA of the CDR3 is TGCGCCAGCAGGGAGGAGGGGTTAACAGATACGCAGTATTTT.

In its sample, this clone was seen once. The chain uses TRBV4-3 and TRBJ2-2; D remains ambiguous. Per germline, CDR1 LGHNA and CDR2 YSLEER. The CDR3 has 14 residues. V dropped 2 bases and J dropped 2 bases, with 6 bases sitting between them. CDR3 DNA: TGCGCCAGCAGCCAAAACTCTAACACCGGGGAGCTGTTTTTT. It specifies CASSQNSNTGELFF.

V and J are TRBV28 and TRBJ1-1; D possibly corresponds to TRBD1 (5 bases). This CDR3 has 15 residues. Germline values: CDR1 MDHEN, CDR2 SYDVKM. V was shortened by 1 base and J by 9 bases, with 18 bases between the two germline ends. The CDR3 is CASSLSISGHPKAFF. The CDR3 bases are TGTGCCAGCAGTTTATCGATCTCCGGACACCCAAAAGCTTTCTTT.

On this clone itself: The identical CDR3 is also encoded by other nucleotide sequences in the sample. V usage is TRBV9 and J usage is TRBJ2-3; D is ambiguous. V lost 0 bases, J lost 3 bases, and 8 bases lay in between. Germline V gives CDR1 SGDLS, CDR2 YYNGEE. The length of the CDR3 is 14 residues. The CDR3 region has the DNA TGTGCCAGCAGCGTAGCCGGAGCGACAGATACGCAGTATTTT. Amino acids: CASSVAGATDTQYF.

V and J are TRBV6-1 and TRBJ2-1; 7 bases fit TRBD2. The V and J ends lost 2 bases and 8 bases, in that order; junction bases with no gene match: 12. CDR1 is MNHNS and CDR2 is SASEGT in the germline V gene. The CDR3 runs to 16 residues. This CDR3 reads CASSENYAGEEDEQFF. In DNA form, the CDR3 reads TGTGCCAGCAGTGAAAACTATGCGGGAGAAGAGGATGAGCAGTTCTTC.

The CDR3: CASSLPGQGDTQYF. CDR3 nucleotides: TGTGCCAGCAGTTTGCCGGGACAGGGGGATACGCAGTATTTT. The rearrangement joins TRBV28 to TRBJ2-3; 10 bases fit TRBD1. In germline, CDR1 is MDHEN, CDR2 SYDVKM. V lost 3 bases to trimming and J lost 6 bases; unmatched junction nucleotides: 3. The CDR3 consists of 14 residues.

The rearrangement links TRBV7-9 to TRBJ2-7; 9 positions agree with TRBD1. The CDR3 has 15 residues. Germline CDR1 and CDR2: SEHNR and FQNEAQ (reference sequence). With 6 bases clipped from V and 5 bases from J, the junction kept 11 bases outside the gene matches. The CDR3 spells CASRGQGRWIHEQYF. The CDR3 DNA sequence: TGTGCCAGCAGAGGACAGGGGCGCTGGATCCACGAGCAGTACTTC.

The chain carries TRBV19 and TRBJ2-2, with 12 bases identical to TRBD2. CDR1 LNHDA and CDR2 SQIVND come from the germline V gene (reference sequence). The CDR3 spans 16 residues. The V segment lost 8 bases and the J segment 7 bases; nucleotides outside the gene matches: 11. The CDR3 DNA reads as TGTGCCAGTGGCTCACGACTAGCGGGAGTATTCGGGGAGCTGTTTTTT. Its protein is CASGSRLAGVFGELFF.

The genes are TRBV11-2 and TRBJ2-1; 11 bases agree with TRBD2. The V segment lost 1 base and the J segment 6 bases; nucleotides outside the gene matches: 8. This CDR3 contains 17 residues. Looked up from germline, CDR1 is SGHAT and CDR2 is FQNNGV. The DNA of the CDR3 is TGTGCCAGCAGCTTAGCCTTTCTAGCGGGAGGCCGCAATGAGCAGTTCTTC. As protein: CASSLAFLAGGRNEQFF.

In this sample, this clone turned up once. The chain carries TRBV19 and TRBJ2-5, with a tentative D call TRBD1 (6 bases). CDR1 and CDR2 (germline): LNHDA, SQIVND (reference sequence). The CDR3 is made up of 12 amino acids. V lost 5 bases, J lost 3 bases, and 7 bases lay in between. CDR3 nucleotides: TGTGCCAGTAGTGCAGGGGAAGAGACCCAGTACTTC. Encoded protein: CASSAGEETQYF.

The CDR3 DNA sequence: TGTGCCATCAGCTCGGGGAACACTGAAGCTTTCTTT. The encoded protein is CAISSGNTEAFF. The chain combines TRBV10-3 with TRBJ1-1; no definite D call. This CDR3 comprises 12 residues. V was clipped by 6 bases and J by 1 base, with 6 bases between them. Per the germline V gene, CDR1 is ENHRY and CDR2 is SYGVKD.

The chain joins TRBV7-9 to TRBJ2-3, with TRBD2 as a possible D gene (6 bases). This CDR3 is built from 17 residues. Trimming stripped 2 bases from V and 14 bases from J, with 29 bases between. Per germline, CDR1 SEHNR and CDR2 FQNEAQ (reference sequence). The CDR3 here is CASSLRAPLFTDTGAYF. The CDR3 DNA follows: TGTGCCAGCAGCTTACGGGCCCCGCTGTTCACAGATACGGGAGCGTATTTT.

This chain connects TRBV4-1 to TRBJ2-7, with 8 bases matching TRBD2. The CDR3 has 15 residues. CDR1 and CDR2 (germline): MGHRA, YSYEKL. V was clipped by 0 bases and J by 6 bases; unmatched bases: 7. CDR3 residues: CASSQEGRGTSEQYF. CDR3 coding DNA: TGCGCCAGCAGCCAAGAAGGACGCGGGACTAGCGAGCAGTACTTC.

This clone has only one observation. The V gene is TRBV30, the J gene TRBJ1-5; D may be TRBD1 (5 bases). With 3 bases removed from V and 4 bases from J, the gap between germline ends came to 13 bases. This CDR3 comprises 14 residues. Germline V CDR1 and CDR2: GTSNPN, SVGIG (reference sequence). CDR3 sequence (DNA): TGTGCCTGGAGCACCGGCCAGGGTAATCAGCCCCAGCATTTT. Translated: CAWSTGQGNQPQHF.

The CDR3 protein is CASNSQGTPSGNTIYF. The CDR3 DNA sequence: TGTGCCTCTAACTCACAGGGGACGCCCTCTGGAAACACCATATATTTT. The V and J genes are TRBV19 and TRBJ1-3, with 7 bases aligning to TRBD1. This CDR3 is 16 amino acids long. CDR1 is LNHDA and CDR2 is SQIVND in the germline V gene (reference sequence). Germline trimming cut 11 bases from V and 0 bases from J; bases unmatched to any gene: 13.

The J gene is TRBJ1-4, the V gene TRBV5-6; 7 bases fit TRBD1. The CDR3 extends over 14 amino acids. The germline V gene has CDR1 SGHDT and CDR2 YYEEEE. Germline trimming cut 3 bases from V and 8 bases from J; bases unmatched to any gene: 7. CDR3 sequence reads: CASSSQGVEEKLFF. For the CDR3, the DNA is TGTGCCAGCAGCTCCCAGGGGGTGGAGGAAAAACTGTTTTTT.

V gene TRBV7-9 combines with J gene TRBJ2-1; 8 nucleotides agree with TRBD2. This CDR3 has 16 residues. Trimming at V came to 5 bases and at J to 5 bases, leaving 11 bases not matched to a gene. Germline V gene lookup returns CDR1 SEHNR and CDR2 FQNEAQ (reference sequence). In DNA, the CDR3 is TGTGCCAGCAGCCCAACCCCTAGCGGGCCCCACAATGAGCAGTTCTTC. It is translated as CASSPTPSGPHNEQFF.

This sequence joins TRBV7-8 and TRBJ1-2, with 9 nucleotides matching TRBD1. With 1 base clipped from V and 3 bases from J, the junction kept 3 bases outside the gene matches. Germline assignment: CDR1 SGHVS and CDR2 FQNEAQ. The CDR3 is 15 residues long. Here the CDR3 reads CASSLGTGEDYGYTF. The DNA for the CDR3 is TGTGCCAGCAGCTTAGGGACAGGGGAGGACTATGGCTACACCTTC.

The rearrangement uses TRBV27 and TRBJ2-7; 7 positions match TRBD1. The CDR3 loop spans 14 amino acids. Germline loops: CDR1 MNHEY, CDR2 SMNVEV (reference sequence). The J segment lost 8 bases and the V segment lost 3 bases, leaving 10 bases of the junction unmatched. The CDR3 loop reads CASSLSRDSLKQYF. CDR3 in DNA: TGTGCCAGCAGTTTGAGCCGGGACAGCCTAAAGCAGTACTTC.

This clone showed up just a few times. The V call is TRBV10-2, the J call TRBJ1-1; D gene uncertain. The V gene lost 3 bases and the J gene lost 4 bases, with 12 bases spanning the gap. The CDR3 runs to 14 residues. From germline, CDR1 is WSHSY and CDR2 SAAADI. The CDR3: CASSDPGSTTEAFF. The CDR3 DNA sequence: TGCGCCAGCAGTGACCCGGGGAGTACCACTGAAGCTTTCTTT.

The table lists this clone with a few counts. The V gene is TRBV7-9, the J gene TRBJ1-1, with D perhaps matching TRBD1 (5 bases). CDR3 length: 12 residues. Trimming removed 5 bases from V and 6 bases from J, with 10 bases in between. Germline assignment: CDR1 SEHNR and CDR2 FQNEAQ (reference sequence). CDR3 protein: CASSGEGPEAFF. The CDR3 nucleotides are TGTGCCAGCAGCGGGGAGGGACCTGAAGCTTTCTTT.

The V and J genes are TRBV27 and TRBJ2-7, with TRBD1 matching 9 bases. The CDR3 length is 15 residues. CDR1 MNHEY and CDR2 SMNVEV come from the germline V gene (reference sequence). Trimming cost V 4 bases and J 3 bases; bases outside gene matches: 7. CDR3 DNA: TGTGCCAGCAGTTCACAGGGGGCACCCCTCTACGAGCAGTACTTC. It yields the protein CASSSQGAPLYEQYF.

This clone was seen just once. This rearrangement joins TRBV28 to TRBJ2-7; 7 bases map to TRBD2. With 10 bases clipped from V and 0 bases from J, the junction kept 9 bases outside the gene matches. Germline-derived CDR1 and CDR2 are MDHEN and SYDVKM. The CDR3 contains 14 residues. CDR3: CAIKLAQSSYEQYF. The CDR3 DNA follows: TGTGCCATTAAACTAGCGCAAAGCTCCTACGAGCAGTACTTC.

The chain recombines TRBV6-5 with TRBJ1-3; D might be TRBD1 (5 bases). Germline V CDR1 and CDR2: MNHEY, SVGAGI. Trimming stripped 7 bases from V and 3 bases from J, with 10 bases between. The CDR3 length is 13 residues. The CDR3 spells CASTPQVGNTIYF. CDR3 sequence (DNA): TGTGCCAGCACCCCACAGGTTGGAAACACCATATATTTT.

This clone occurred once. The V call is TRBV7-2, the J call TRBJ1-1; no definite D call. Trimming removed 5 bases from V and 4 bases from J, with 11 bases in between. Germline V CDR1 and CDR2: SGHTA, FQGNSA. CDR3 size: 13 residues. The CDR3 DNA reads as TGTGCCAGCAGCCTGGCAGAGGGCACTGAAGCTTTCTTT. Protein: CASSLAEGTEAFF.